Included here is one T cell receptor beta chain sequence, with context. What it binds is unknown. This specimen belongs to a study of cytomegalovirus exposure and HLA in healthy donors. Study-level results: In a later analysis, approximately 15,000 TCR beta sequences were associated with HLA alleles at 0.05 false discovery rate. Certain indistinguishable V segments, among them TRBV6-2 and TRBV6-3, were excluded.

PCR used 60 Vbeta primers and 13 Jbeta primers. Some clones are missing from TCRdb's copy, which holds only in-frame ones; the method was immunoSEQ multiplex PCR. Of about 150,000 clones in the sample, 76% were seen once. This CDR3 region has 15 residues. V was cut by 5 bases and J by 0 bases, with 10 bases left in between. The germline CDR1 and CDR2 sequences are SEHNR and FQNEAQ (reference sequence). The receptor was isolated from a woman in her thirties or forties in good health and CMV-seronegative. Sequencing was done on a sample of PBMCs. The chain carries TRBV7-9 and TRBJ1-4; a weak D match, TRBD1 (5 bases). The CDR3 sequence is CASSPGQATNEKLFF. CDR3 nucleotide sequence: TGTGCCAGCAGCCCAGGACAAGCAACTAATGAAAAACTGTTTTTT.